This passage covers 10 T cell receptor beta chains from one sample sequenced in a study of naive and memory T cell subsets. An equimolar mix of two oligonucleotides served as the beta constant-region primer for TRBC1 and TRBC2. TCRdb analysed the UMI-ligation and nested PCR reads with MiXCR anew, one entry per CDR3 protein. The sample consists of under 100,000 distinct CDR3 sequences, around 7% of them appearing once. Sequenced sample: central memory CD4+ T cells from blood. The receptor source for this set is a human donor in good health.

The table lists this clonotype with a few counts. V is TRBV28 and J is TRBJ1-2, with D perhaps TRBD1 (5 bases). The CDR3 is 21 residues long. Germline V gives CDR1 MDHEN, CDR2 SYDVKM. With 3 bases removed from V and 0 bases from J, the gap between germline ends came to 29 bases. The CDR3: CASSLLLGRDAQIRANYGYTF. CDR3 coding DNA: TGTGCCAGCAGTTTGCTTTTGGGCCGGGACGCACAAATACGGGCTAACTATGGCTACACCTTC.

This clonotype occurred many times. This chain links TRBV28 with TRBJ2-7, with a weak D call TRBD2 (6 bases). V was clipped by 0 bases and J by 6 bases, with 12 bases between them. The CDR3 is made up of 14 amino acids. CDR1 and CDR2 (germline): MDHEN, SYDVKM. As DNA, the CDR3 is TGTGCCAGCAGTTTATGGGAGGGTGATCGCGAGCAGTACTTC. Translating gives CASSLWEGDREQYF.

This clonotype came up once. The V and J genes are TRBV7-9 and TRBJ2-1; a possible D gene is TRBD2 (6 bases). The CDR3 sequence is 15 residues long. The V gene's germline CDR1 is SEHNR and CDR2 FQNEAQ (reference sequence). Trimming took 2 bases from V and 6 from J, leaving 14 bases between them. The CDR3 nucleotides are TGTGCCAGCAGCTTAATGGGGGGAGGAACCAATGAGCAGTTCTTC. Protein product: CASSLMGGGTNEQFF.

There are many counts of this clonotype. The gene calls are TRBV7-2 and TRBJ2-7; D possibly corresponds to TRBD1 (5 bases). The germline V and J ends were trimmed by 1 base and 2 bases, with 12 bases remaining between them. Looked up from germline, CDR1 is SGHTA and CDR2 is FQGNSA. This CDR3 is 15 amino acids long. CDR3: CASSLGQGAAYEQYF. CDR3 sequence (DNA): TGTGCCAGCAGCTTAGGCCAGGGCGCCGCCTACGAGCAGTACTTC.

Many counts were recorded for this clonotype. The chain has TRBV10-3 and TRBJ2-7; tentatively, D is TRBD2 (7 bases). V was clipped by 4 bases and J by 2 bases, with 12 bases between them. Germline assignment: CDR1 ENHRY and CDR2 SYGVKD. The length of the CDR3 is 14 residues. CDR3 DNA sequence: TGTGCCATCAGTGGACAGGCGGGGGCCTACGAGCAGTACTTC. Translated, it gives CAISGQAGAYEQYF.

V usage is TRBV20-1 and J usage is TRBJ2-1; D ambiguous. In germline, CDR1 is DFQATT, CDR2 SNEGSKA (reference sequence). The CDR3 runs to 13 residues. V was shortened by 3 bases and J by 3 bases, with 9 bases between the two germline ends. CDR3 region: CSASDSVYNEQFF. The CDR3 nucleotides read TGCAGTGCTAGTGATTCCGTCTACAATGAGCAGTTCTTC.

This clonotype was observed many times. The V gene is TRBV5-1, the J gene TRBJ2-3, with 16 bases fitting TRBD2. CDR3 length: 18 amino acids. In germline, CDR1 is SGHRS, CDR2 YFSETQ. Unmatched junction bases numbered 9, after V lost 4 bases and J lost 4 bases. Written as DNA, the CDR3 is TGCGCCAGCAGCCCGGGGACTAGCGGGAGGGCCTGGGCAGATACGCAGTATTTT. Residues: CASSPGTSGRAWADTQYF.

V usage is TRBV7-2 and J usage is TRBJ2-7; 7 bases agree with TRBD2. The CDR3 spans 15 residues. The germline CDR1 and CDR2 sequences are SGHTA and FQGNSA. Germline trimming cut 0 bases from V and 2 bases from J; bases unmatched to any gene: 4. DNA of the CDR3: TGTGCCAGCAGCTTAGCCGGACTAGGGGCCTACGAGCAGTACTTC. It is translated as CASSLAGLGAYEQYF.

The rearrangement uses TRBV20-1 and TRBJ2-3; no reliable D call. The CDR3 contains 15 residues. The V gene lost 3 bases and the J gene lost 1 base, with 14 bases spanning the gap. CDR1 DFQATT and CDR2 SNEGSKA come from the germline V gene (reference sequence). This CDR3 reads CSASWSEERTDTQYF. For the CDR3, the DNA is TGCAGTGCTAGTTGGTCAGAGGAACGCACAGATACGCAGTATTTT.

This clonotype was detected only a few times. The genes are TRBV6-1 and TRBJ1-2; 8 bases fit TRBD1. Per germline, CDR1 MNHNS and CDR2 SASEGT. The CDR3 loop spans 12 amino acids. The V gene end was trimmed by 8 bases and the J gene end by 5 bases; junction bases not matched to a gene: 4. CDR3 nucleotides: TGTGCCAGCCTGACAGGGGAATATGGCTACACCTTC. Amino acids: CASLTGEYGYTF.